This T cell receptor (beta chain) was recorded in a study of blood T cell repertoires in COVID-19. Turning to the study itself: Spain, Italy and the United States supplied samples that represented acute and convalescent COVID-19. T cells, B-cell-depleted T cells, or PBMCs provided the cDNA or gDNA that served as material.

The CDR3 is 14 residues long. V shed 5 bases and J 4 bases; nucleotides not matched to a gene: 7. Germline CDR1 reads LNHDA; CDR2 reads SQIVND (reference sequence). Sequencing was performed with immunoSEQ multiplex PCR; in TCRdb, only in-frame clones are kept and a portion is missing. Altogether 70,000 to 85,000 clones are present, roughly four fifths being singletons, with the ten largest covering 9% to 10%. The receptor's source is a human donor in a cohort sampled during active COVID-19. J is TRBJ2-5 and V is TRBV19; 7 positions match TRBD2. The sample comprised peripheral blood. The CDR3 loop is CASSPGGRGETQYF. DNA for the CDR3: TGTGCCAGTAGTCCCGGGGGGAGAGGAGAGACCCAGTACTTC. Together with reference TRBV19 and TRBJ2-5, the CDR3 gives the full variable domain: DGGITQSPKYLFRKEGQNVTLSCEQNLNHDAMYWYRQDPGQGLRLIYYSQIVNDFQKGDIAEGYSVSREKKESFPLTVTSAQKNPTAFYLCASSPGGRGETQYFGPGTRLLVL.